The rows below give T cell receptor beta chains drawn from one sample of a study of CD8 T cell repertoires and HIV-1 epitope variants. The assay was immunoSEQ multiplex PCR, and TCRdb's table has in-frame clones only and misses some. The sample gives over 5,500 clones, just under 65% of which show up once; about 38% is in the top ten. These receptors are not linked to any known antigen. Sequenced material: cultured CD8+ T cells derived from PBMCs. The receptor source for this set is a male donor with HIV. Both conserved end residues are part of each CDR3. D genes are given only for firm matches. Clone size is not always given. Where it is, it says once, few, many or a class for expanded clones.

d_call clone_size j_call v_call cdr3_aa cdr3_nt
- - TRBJ1-1 TRBV4-2 CASSQDRAQVYTEAFF TGTGCCAGCAGCCAAGATCGGGCCCAGGTCTACACTGAAGCTTTCTTT
- - TRBJ2-1 TRBV19 CASSIEDLSDPKYREQFF TGTGCCAGTAGTATAGAGGATTTATCCGACCCGAAGTATCGTGAGCAGTTCTTC
- once TRBJ1-2 TRBV11-2 CASSLTPDSLFYGYTF TGTGCCAGCAGCTTAACTCCGGACAGCCTCTTCTATGGCTACACCTTC
- - TRBJ1-2 TRBV4-3 CASSQEGGPNYGYTF TGCGCCAGCAGCCAAGAGGGGGGTCCTAACTATGGCTACACCTTC
- - TRBJ1-5 TRBV7-9 CASSLDSGNQPQHF TGTGCCAGCAGCTTAGATTCGGGGAATCAGCCCCAGCATTTT
- few TRBJ1-2 TRBV4-3 CASSGEVDGYTF TGCGCCAGCTCAGGGGAGGTTGATGGCTACACCTTC
TRBD1 few TRBJ1-1 TRBV4-1 CASSPRGTELNTEAFF TGCGCCAGCAGCCCACGAGGGACAGAACTTAACACTGAAGCTTTCTTT
- few TRBJ2-1 TRBV6-1 CASSESPPVYNEQFF TGTGCCAGCAGCGAATCCCCCCCAGTCTACAATGAGCAGTTCTTC
- hyperexpanded TRBJ2-7 TRBV4-3 CASSQEPGAGALSSYEQYF TGCGCCAGCAGCCAAGAGCCGGGAGCGGGCGCCCTGAGCTCCTACGAGCAGTACTTC
TRBD1 once TRBJ1-1 TRBV28 CASSSGQGGRTEAFF TGTGCCAGCAGTAGCGGACAGGGGGGGAGGACTGAAGCTTTCTTT
TRBD2 - TRBJ2-3 TRBV27 CASSSTYGLAGGSTDTQYF TGTGCCAGCAGTTCCACCTACGGACTAGCGGGAGGTTCCACAGATACGCAGTATTTT
- once TRBJ2-5 TRBV5-6 CASSLLGWETQYF TGTGCCAGCAGCTTGCTGGGGTGGGAGACCCAGTACTTC
- - TRBJ1-1 TRBV14 CASSTRPAFMNTEAFF TGTGCCAGCAGCACCCGACCAGCATTCATGAACACTGAAGCTTTCTTT
- - TRBJ2-7 TRBV11-2 CASSLDQGYEQYF TGTGCCAGCAGCTTAGATCAGGGCTACGAGCAGTACTTC
- - TRBJ2-7 TRBV7-4 CASSSDPQPEQYF TGTGCCAGCAGCTCGGACCCTCAGCCCGAGCAGTACTTC
- - TRBJ2-3 TRBV10-1 CASSDGTGGNTDTQYF TGCGCCAGCAGTGATGGGACCGGGGGAAACACAGATACGCAGTATTTT
TRBD1 - TRBJ1-2 TRBV7-2 CASSLGDSGRGGYTF TGTGCCAGCAGCCTAGGGGACAGCGGGAGGGGTGGCTACACCTTC
- - TRBJ2-1 TRBV7-9 CASSLLAGSYNEQFF TGTGCCAGCAGCTTACTGGCAGGGTCCTACAATGAGCAGTTCTTC
- - TRBJ1-1 TRBV5-8 CASSSWTREAFF TGTGCCAGCAGCTCCTGGACTCGAGAAGCTTTCTTT
TRBD1 - TRBJ1-2 TRBV28 CASSLSQGEGNYGYTF TGTGCCAGCAGCCTATCGCAGGGGGAGGGAAACTATGGCTACACCTTC
- - TRBJ1-2 TRBV19 CASSDAGFYGYTF TGTGCCAGTAGTGATGCAGGGTTCTATGGCTACACCTTC
- - TRBJ1-4 TRBV27 CASSPWTDEDEKLFF TGTGCCAGCAGTCCTTGGACAGATGAGGATGAAAAACTGTTTTTT
TRBD2 - TRBJ2-1 TRBV6-5 CASSWTSGSYNEQFF TGTGCCAGCAGTTGGACTAGCGGATCCTACAATGAGCAGTTCTTC
- - TRBJ1-5 TRBV28 CASGRGSNQPQHF TGTGCCAGCGGTCGAGGGAGCAATCAGCCCCAGCATTTT
- - TRBJ2-7 TRBV19 CASSMSRPATVYEQYF TGTGCCAGTAGTATGTCTCGGCCAGCAACTGTCTACGAGCAGTACTTC
- - TRBJ1-1 TRBV19 CASSRGTRRGSTEAFF TGTGCCAGTAGTCGCGGGACTAGGAGGGGAAGTACTGAAGCTTTCTTT
- - TRBJ2-7 TRBV25-1 CASSESVYYEQYF TGTGCCAGCAGTGAATCTGTGTATTACGAGCAGTACTTC
TRBD2 - TRBJ2-3 TRBV6-5 CASSYLAGSTDTQYF TGTGCCAGCAGTTATCTAGCGGGCAGCACAGATACGCAGTATTTT
- - TRBJ1-1 TRBV28 CASSPFERNTEAFF TGTGCCAGCAGTCCGTTCGAGCGAAACACTGAAGCTTTCTTT
- few TRBJ1-1 TRBV5-1 CASSLVGRGTEAFF TGCGCCAGCAGCTTGGTTGGAAGGGGCACTGAAGCTTTCTTT
TRBD1 once TRBJ1-4 TRBV5-1 CASSSTGATNEKLFF TGCGCCAGCAGCTCGACAGGGGCAACTAATGAAAAACTGTTTTTT
- few TRBJ2-6 TRBV5-6 CASRLGISGANVLTF TGTGCCAGCAGACTTGGGATAAGTGGGGCCAACGTCCTGACTTTC
- - TRBJ1-1 TRBV11-2 CASSLAAKEAFF TGTGCCAGCAGCTTAGCCGCAAAAGAAGCTTTCTTT
TRBD2 - TRBJ2-5 TRBV4-2 CASSQGGAGEETQYF TGTGCCAGCAGCCAAGGCGGAGCGGGGGAAGAGACCCAGTACTTC
TRBD1 - TRBJ2-7 TRBV27 CASSWGQGAYEQYF TGTGCCAGCAGTTGGGGACAGGGGGCCTACGAGCAGTACTTC
TRBD1 - TRBJ1-1 TRBV7-3 CASRVTGVTSNTEAFF TGTGCCAGCCGGGTGACAGGGGTGACGTCCAACACTGAAGCTTTCTTT
TRBD2 - TRBJ2-2 TRBV6-1 CATSSGVNTGELFF TGTGCCACCTCTAGCGGGGTGAACACCGGGGAGCTGTTTTTT
TRBD1 - TRBJ1-2 TRBV7-9 CASSPTGGYGYTF TGTGCCAGCAGCCCGACAGGGGGCTATGGCTACACCTTC
- - TRBJ2-3 TRBV28 CASSLGAVSTDTQYF TGTGCCAGCAGTTTAGGAGCGGTAAGCACAGATACGCAGTATTTT
TRBD1 - TRBJ1-1 TRBV19 CAKIRDRGWTEAFF TGTGCCAAGATAAGGGACAGGGGATGGACTGAAGCTTTCTTT
- - TRBJ1-1 TRBV4-2 CASSEEVGPNTEAFF TGTGCCAGCAGCGAAGAGGTAGGGCCCAACACTGAAGCTTTCTTT
- - TRBJ2-2 TRBV5-1 CASSLSGELFF TGCGCCAGCAGCTTGTCCGGGGAGCTGTTTTTT
- - TRBJ2-7 TRBV28 CASSPRTVAYEQYF TGTGCCAGCAGTCCCCGGACCGTTGCCTACGAGCAGTACTTC
- - TRBJ1-1 TRBV6-1 CASSDRGEGTEAFF TGTGCCAGCAGTGATCGTGGGGAAGGAACTGAAGCTTTCTTT
TRBD1 - TRBJ2-5 TRBV5-1 CASSSLPTGVETQYF TGCGCCAGCAGTTCACTCCCGACAGGGGTAGAGACCCAGTACTTC
TRBD1 - TRBJ2-7 TRBV6-1 CASSRDRDSGEQYF TGTGCCAGCAGTCGAGACAGGGATTCGGGCGAGCAGTACTTC
TRBD2 - TRBJ2-7 TRBV11-2 CASSLVGRGTYEQYF TGTGCCAGCAGCTTAGTCGGGCGGGGGACCTACGAGCAGTACTTC
- few TRBJ2-7 TRBV11-2 CASSLLVADPYEQYF TGTGCCAGCAGCTTACTTGTAGCGGACCCCTACGAGCAGTACTTC
TRBD2 - TRBJ2-7 TRBV7-2 CASSLGTGLAGTEQYF TGTGCCAGCAGCTTAGGGACGGGACTAGCGGGAACCGAGCAGTACTTC
- - TRBJ2-2 TRBV9 CASSVNTGELFF TGTGCCAGCAGCGTAAATACCGGGGAGCTGTTTTTT
- - TRBJ1-2 TRBV6-6 CASSPDWSYGYTF TGTGCCAGCAGCCCCGACTGGAGCTATGGCTACACCTTC
- - TRBJ2-3 TRBV7-9 CASSLTEDSTDTQYF TGTGCCAGCAGCTTAACTGAGGACAGCACAGATACGCAGTATTTT
- - TRBJ2-1 TRBV20-1 CSARNYGEQFF TGCAGTGCTAGAAACTATGGTGAGCAGTTCTTC
- medium-sized TRBJ2-2 TRBV7-9 CASSLQDGELFF TGTGCCAGCAGCCTTCAGGACGGGGAGCTGTTTTTT